This T cell receptor beta chain is from a study of blood T cell repertoires in COVID-19. Generated by immunoSEQ multiplex PCR, the TCRdb table keeps only in-frame clones and is missing some. The data show a few hundred thousand clones, over 80% seen once. CDR1 and CDR2 (germline): SQVTM, ANQGSEA. The V and J ends lost 7 bases and 8 bases, in that order; junction bases with no gene match: 4. There are 13 residues in the CDR3. The source is a woman in her forties who had recovered from COVID-19. The V and J genes are TRBV29-1 and TRBJ2-1; 14 positions match TRBD2. Specimen: peripheral blood. The CDR3 nucleotides read TGCAGCGCCCCGACTAGCGGGGGGGATGAGCAGTTCTTC. This sequence encodes CSAPTSGGDEQFF.